This T cell receptor (beta chain) originates from a study of blood T cell repertoires in COVID-19. Study-wide background: Acute-phase and convalescent COVID-19 samples originated in the United States, Italy and Spain.

The assay was immunoSEQ multiplex PCR, and TCRdb's table has in-frame clones only and misses some. Among about 46,000 clones listed, over 70% were seen once. The CDR3 spans 14 residues. V lost 6 bases and J lost 4; bases outside the gene matches: 6. Germline-derived CDR1 and CDR2 are MNHEY and SVGAGI. Sequenced input: peripheral blood. The TCR originated in a man in his fifties or sixties with acute or convalescent COVID-19. This sequence joins TRBV6-5 and TRBJ1-2; the match to TRBD1 covers 9 bases. The CDR3 here is CASSQDRGAYGYTF. The CDR3 DNA is TGTGCCAGCAGCCAGGACAGGGGCGCCTATGGCTACACCTTC.